A single sample gave rise to the 15 T cell receptor beta chains below, sequenced in a study of technical replicates of blood from several donors. The protocol was immunoSEQ multiplex PCR, while the TCRdb copy is restricted to in-frame clones and leaves out a portion. This table holds roughly 14,000 clones, around four fifths found once. Material: PBMCs. Every receptor here comes from a human donor in good health.

This clone was detected only once. The V and J genes are TRBV10-3 and TRBJ1-2; D gene uncertain. CDR1 ENHRY and CDR2 SYGVKD come from the germline V gene. This CDR3 region has 16 residues. The germline V and J ends were trimmed by 0 bases and 3 bases, with 14 bases remaining between them. DNA for the CDR3: TGTGCCATCAGTGAGTCGGAGGCGGGTAGGGACTATGGCTACACCTTC. Its protein product is CAISESEAGRDYGYTF.

The chain joins TRBV4-1 to TRBJ1-2; 9 nucleotides line up with TRBD1. Trimming took 0 bases from V and 8 from J; bases not matched to a gene: 7. Per germline, CDR1 MGHRA and CDR2 YSYEKL. The CDR3 contains 15 residues. DNA of the CDR3: TGCGCCAGCAGCCAAGAAGGGGGGACAGGGAGAGGCTACACCTTC. Amino acids: CASSQEGGTGRGYTF.

The chain joins TRBV27 to TRBJ1-5; 7 bases fit TRBD1. CDR1 is MNHEY, CDR2 SMNVEV, per germline (reference sequence). V lost 5 bases to trimming and J lost 5 bases; unmatched junction nucleotides: 18. This CDR3 is 18 amino acids long. DNA of the CDR3: TGTGCCAGCAGTAGATCAACTCTAACAGGGGCCATTCATCAGCCCCAGCATTTT. It codes for CASSRSTLTGAIHQPQHF.

The chain couples TRBV6-1 to TRBJ1-4, with a tentative D call TRBD1 (5 bases). Germline V lookup: CDR1 MNHNS, CDR2 SASEGT. The V and J ends lost 6 bases and 5 bases respectively, with 13 bases between them. The CDR3 extends over 14 amino acids. The CDR3 sequence is CASSLDRKNEKLFF. The CDR3 DNA follows: TGTGCCAGCAGCCTCGACAGAAAAAATGAAAAACTGTTTTTT.

J is TRBJ2-3 and V is TRBV7-6, with 8 bases that match TRBD2. This CDR3 has 21 amino acids. The J segment lost 2 bases and the V segment lost 5 bases, leaving 24 bases of the junction unmatched. Germline CDR1 reads SGHVS; CDR2 reads FNYEAQ. In nucleotides, the CDR3 is TGTGCCAGCAGCCCCACGGTTTTACGGAGCGGGAGTCGCAGGGACACAGATACGCAGTATTTT. Amino acids: CASSPTVLRSGSRRDTDTQYF.

V is TRBV7-9 and J is TRBJ1-3, with 8 bases aligning to TRBD1. V dropped 5 bases and J dropped 3; count of bases not matched to a gene: 6. CDR3 length: 15 residues. The germline CDR1 and CDR2 sequences are SEHNR and FQNEAQ (reference sequence). The CDR3 loop reads CASSLTGAGGNTIYF. CDR3 DNA: TGTGCCAGCAGCCTGACAGGGGCCGGTGGAAACACCATATATTTT.

The rearrangement joins TRBV6-4 to TRBJ2-1; no clear D gene. V lost 3 bases, J lost 9 bases, and 15 bases lay in between. The CDR3 contains 14 residues. The germline gives CDR1 MRHNA, CDR2 SNTAGT. The CDR3 sequence is CASSEIPGFSEQFF. The CDR3 DNA reads as TGTGCCAGCAGTGAAATTCCCGGGTTTTCTGAGCAGTTCTTC.

The V gene is TRBV28, the J gene TRBJ1-1, with no clear D. The CDR3 totals 15 residues. Per the germline V gene, CDR1 is MDHEN and CDR2 is SYDVKM. Trimming cost V 5 bases and J 5 bases, with 18 bases left between them. The CDR3 DNA reads as TGTGCCAGCAGTACCCCCTCCCGGGGTAGTACTGAAGCTTTCTTT. Translating gives CASSTPSRGSTEAFF.

V gene TRBV7-6 combines with J gene TRBJ2-2; TRBD2 agrees at 12 bases. The CDR3 runs 16 residues. Germline CDR1 is SGHVS and CDR2 is FNYEAQ. J lost 4 bases, V lost 8 bases, and 8 bases had no gene match. CDR3 protein: CASGRGTSGPTGELFF. In DNA form, the CDR3 reads TGTGCCAGCGGAAGAGGGACTAGCGGGCCCACCGGGGAGCTGTTTTTT.

The chain is built from TRBV15 and TRBJ2-1; the D is unclear. The CDR3 spans 14 residues. Germline-derived CDR1 and CDR2 are LNHNV and YYDKDF (reference sequence). Trimming stripped 0 bases from V and 6 bases from J, with 9 bases between. The CDR3 loop is CATSRDQAPNEQFF. The CDR3 DNA reads as TGTGCCACCAGCAGAGACCAAGCACCCAATGAGCAGTTCTTC.

The rearrangement uses TRBV18 and TRBJ2-7; a weak D match, TRBD2 (5 bases). The CDR3 runs to 13 residues. Germline V gene sequence: CDR1 KGHSH, CDR2 LQKENI. The CDR3 sequence: CATRRDRAGEQYF. The DNA of the CDR3 is TGTGCTACGCGCCGGGATAGGGCCGGCGAGCAGTACTTC.

The chain carries TRBV7-9 and TRBJ1-1; 8 bases are a match to TRBD1. The CDR3 is made up of 18 amino acids. The junction had 18 bases not matched to a gene; V was cut back by 7 bases and J by 2 bases. The germline V gene has CDR1 SEHNR and CDR2 FQNEAQ (reference sequence). This chain's CDR3 is CASTDREWIGTGNTEAFF. CDR3 in DNA: TGTGCCAGCACCGACCGCGAGTGGATCGGGACAGGCAACACTGAAGCTTTCTTT.

V gene TRBV15 combines with J gene TRBJ1-1; D might be TRBD1 (5 bases). Germline V CDR1 and CDR2: LNHNV, YYDKDF (reference sequence). The length of the CDR3 is 12 residues. Trimming took off 0 bases at V and 12 bases at J, with 11 bases between the two ends. CDR3 protein: CATSRDQGNTFF. CDR3 sequence (DNA): TGTGCCACCAGCAGAGATCAGGGCAACACTTTCTTT.

This chain links TRBV28 with TRBJ2-1; a weak D match, TRBD1 (5 bases). Between the trimmed V and J ends, which lost 7 bases and 10 bases, there was a span of 11 bases. Per the germline V gene, CDR1 is MDHEN and CDR2 is SYDVKM. CDR3 length: 11 residues. In DNA, the CDR3 is TGTGCCAGCACCATAAGGGGCGAGCAGTTCTTC. It yields the protein CASTIRGEQFF.

The genes are TRBV10-3 and TRBJ1-3; 8 nucleotides agree with TRBD1. J was trimmed by 6 bases and V by 1 base; bases with no gene match: 8. Germline lookup yields CDR1 ENHRY and CDR2 SYGVKD. The CDR3 runs to 16 residues. The CDR3 bases are TGTGCCATCAGTGAGTTTGGGCAGGGGGCAACAAACACCATATATTTT. Residues: CAISEFGQGATNTIYF.